This T cell receptor (beta chain) was captured in a study of blood T cells in healthy people across ages. A J-beta primer mix and a sample-barcoded 5' primer were used in a second PCR of roughly 6 to 11 cycles. MiXCR, run by TCRdb on the 5' RACE reads, gives a single entry per CDR3 protein. The sample lists under 800,000 distinct CDR3 sequences, around 40% occurring once. This clonotype was observed at least ten times. The CDR3 length is 13 residues. V was clipped by 5 bases and J by 5 bases; unmatched bases: 4. CDR1 and CDR2 (germline): SQVTM, ANQGSEA. The chain recombines TRBV29-1 with TRBJ2-7; 12 nucleotides align to TRBD2. The sample comprised blood. The clonotype was recovered from a woman between 55 and 75 years old in good health. CDR3 nucleotide sequence: TGCAGCGTTCAACGGACTAGCGGGAACGAGCAGTACTTC. This codes for CSVQRTSGNEQYF.